This T cell receptor beta chain emerged from a study of T cells in Graves' hyperthyroidism and ophthalmopathy. The CDR3 runs to 16 residues. Germline CDR1 is SGHAT and CDR2 is FQNNGV. V lost 0 bases, J lost 2 bases, and 11 bases lay in between. Regions amplified from RNA transcripts were the TCR beta CDR3 regions. The HTBI primer set drove a first-round RT-PCR of the TCR CDR3. A single record per CDR3 protein comes from TCRdb applying MiXCR to the multiplex PCR reads. Of 300,000 to 450,000 distinct CDR3 sequences detected, about 12% appear once; the ten largest clones hold less than 10%. Material for sequencing was blood. This chain connects TRBV11-2 to TRBJ2-1; possible D gene TRBD1, 7 bases. This TCR was sampled from a woman younger than 35 with Graves' hyperthyroidism. CDR3 bases: TGTGCCAGCAGCTTAGACGGCGGGACAGCCTACAATGAGCAGTTCTTC. Its translation: CASSLDGGTAYNEQFF.